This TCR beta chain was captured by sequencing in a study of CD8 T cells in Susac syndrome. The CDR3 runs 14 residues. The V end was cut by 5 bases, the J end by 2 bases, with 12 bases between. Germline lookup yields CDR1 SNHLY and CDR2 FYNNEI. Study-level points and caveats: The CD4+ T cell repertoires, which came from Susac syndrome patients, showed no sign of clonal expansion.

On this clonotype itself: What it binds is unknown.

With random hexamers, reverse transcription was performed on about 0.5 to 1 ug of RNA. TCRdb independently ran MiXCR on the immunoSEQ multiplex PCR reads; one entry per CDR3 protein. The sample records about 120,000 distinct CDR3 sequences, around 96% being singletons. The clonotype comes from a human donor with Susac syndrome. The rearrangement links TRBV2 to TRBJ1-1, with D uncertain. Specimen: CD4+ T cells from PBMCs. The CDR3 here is CASSIVDLNTEAFF. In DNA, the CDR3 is TGTGCCAGCAGTATAGTTGACCTCAACACTGAAGCTTTCTTT.